Here is one T cell receptor (beta chain) with its context. The target antigen is unknown. Quantitative 5'-RACE with molecular barcodes was used to make the TCR beta libraries. TCRdb used MiXCR to reprocess the 5' RACE reads, holding one entry per CDR3 protein. In the table there are under 950,000 distinct CDR3 sequences, roughly 19% of which are singletons. The data stem from a study of CD8 T cells in ankylosing spondylitis. Points from the study as a whole: Earlier studies detected some motif variants in reactive arthritis synovial fluid and blood. Seemingly distinctive of ankylosing spondylitis blood was a TCR beta motif formed by eight highly homologous variants. The authors reported significant enrichment of disease-linked clones in matched ankylosing spondylitis synovial fluid.

The CDR3 contains 13 residues. The V gene end was trimmed by 1 base and the J gene end by 7 bases; junction bases not matched to a gene: 4. Germline assignment: CDR1 SGHVS and CDR2 FQNEAQ. The specimen was blood, either unsorted or a sorted T cell fraction (not recorded which). The V and J genes are TRBV7-8 and TRBJ2-7; TRBD1 aligns across 7 bases. The source is a male donor with ankylosing spondylitis. The CDR3 loop is CASSLVHRGEQYF. In DNA, the CDR3 is TGTGCCAGCAGCTTAGTTCACAGGGGTGAGCAGTACTTC. The variable domain in full, with the rest retrieved from reference TRBV7-8 and TRBJ2-7, is GAGVSQSPRYKVAKRGQDVALRCDPISGHVSLFWYQQALGQGPEFLTYFQNEAQLDKSGLPSDRFFAERPEGSVSTLKIQRTQQEDSAVYLCASSLVHRGEQYFGPGTRLTVT.